This TCR beta chain is drawn from a study of T cells after yellow fever vaccination. Study-wide results and limits: Most primary-vaccination clones recurred post-booster (approximately 95% CD4, roughly 90% CD8). Contamination by abundant bulk-population clonotypes could be present in FACS-sorted repertoires.

This CDR3 has 13 amino acids. Per germline, CDR1 ENHRY and CDR2 SYGVKD. Trimming left V 2 bases short and J 7 bases short, with 12 bases between. With respect to this clonotype: What it recognizes is unknown.

TCRdb fed the 5' RACE reads into MiXCR, producing one record per CDR3 protein. The sample has 300,000 to 350,000 distinct CDR3 sequences, roughly 4.3% seen once. The rearrangement links TRBV10-3 to TRBJ2-7; no firm D call. This specimen was PBMCs, taken 5 days after the yellow fever booster vaccination. This sequence originates from a man aged 18 to 29 who received the YFV17D yellow fever vaccine. DNA for the CDR3: TGTGCCATCAGTGAGGCTTTAGTTGGGGAGCAGTACTTC. Protein sequence: CAISEALVGEQYF.